Below are 16 T cell receptor beta chains sequenced from a single sample in a study of cytomegalovirus exposure and HLA in healthy donors. 13 Jbeta primers and 60 Vbeta primers were used for the PCR. Generated by immunoSEQ multiplex PCR, the TCRdb table keeps only in-frame clones and is missing some. The sample shows roughly 150,000 clones, around four fifths of them seen only once. What was sequenced was PBMCs. These receptor sequences come from a woman younger than 35 in good health and CMV-seronegative.

The CDR3 bases are TGTGCCAGCAGTTTAGGGGACAGATTTAATGAAAAACTGTTTTTT. As protein: CASSLGDRFNEKLFF. The rearrangement uses TRBV28 and TRBJ1-4, with TRBD1 identical over 7 bases. The length of the CDR3 is 15 residues. CDR1 MDHEN and CDR2 SYDVKM come from the germline V gene. V dropped 2 bases and J dropped 4; count of bases not matched to a gene: 4.

The rearrangement uses TRBV5-4 and TRBJ2-3, with 8 bases that match TRBD1. Trimming at V came to 0 bases and at J to 4 bases, leaving 10 bases not matched to a gene. In germline, CDR1 is SGHNT, CDR2 YYREEE (reference sequence). The CDR3 extends over 17 amino acids. In nucleotides, the CDR3 is TGTGCCAGCAGCTTGGACCGGACAGGGACAATACCAGATACGCAGTATTTT. Translating it yields CASSLDRTGTIPDTQYF.

Regarding this clone: The sample has other DNA sequences that encode this CDR3 too. Written as DNA, the CDR3 is TGTGCCAGCAGCTTGGGCGGGGGGGCATATGAGCAGTTCTTC. Translation: CASSLGGGAYEQFF. This chain connects TRBV7-8 to TRBJ2-1; 9 nucleotides match TRBD2. Germline assignment: CDR1 SGHVS and CDR2 FQNEAQ. With 3 bases clipped from V and 8 bases from J, the junction kept 5 bases outside the gene matches. This CDR3 region has 14 residues.

This chain uses TRBV19 with TRBJ1-6, with D possibly matching TRBD1 (5 bases). The CDR3 is 16 amino acids. Trimming took 6 bases from V and 8 from J, leaving 20 bases between them. CDR1 and CDR2 (germline): LNHDA, SQIVND (reference sequence). CDR3 residues: CASRSSGAGSDSPLHF. The CDR3 DNA reads TGTGCCAGTAGGTCAAGCGGGGCAGGGTCGGATTCACCCCTCCACTTT.

A few counts support this clone. The chain carries TRBV6-5 and TRBJ1-1, with no clear D. V gave up 2 bases and J gave up 0 bases, with 7 bases separating them. The CDR3 totals 14 residues. From germline, CDR1 is MNHEY and CDR2 SVGAGI. This chain's CDR3 is CASSYSPMNTEAFF. The CDR3 DNA follows: TGTGCCAGCAGTTACAGCCCAATGAACACTGAAGCTTTCTTT.

The rearrangement uses TRBV6-4 and TRBJ2-1; D call uncertain. There are 12 residues in the CDR3. The germline gives CDR1 MRHNA, CDR2 SNTAGT. The germline V and J ends were trimmed by 2 bases and 6 bases, with 5 bases remaining between them. CDR3 DNA: TGTGCCAGCAGTGACGACTCCAATGAGCAGTTCTTC. Amino acids: CASSDDSNEQFF.

V and J are TRBV28 and TRBJ1-1; D not resolved. The CDR3 consists of 11 residues. The V gene lost 6 bases and the J gene lost 4 bases, with 6 bases spanning the gap. CDR1 and CDR2 from the germline V gene are MDHEN and SYDVKM. CDR3 region: CASRGRTEAFF. In DNA, the CDR3 is TGTGCCAGCAGGGGCCGCACTGAAGCTTTCTTT.

The genes are TRBV21-1 and TRBJ2-3; TRBD2 was called by the table and not checked on the DNA. TRBV21-1 has pseudogene status. The CDR3 covers 22 residues. CDR3 region: CASSKSLSGTSGGGSRTDTQYF. The CDR3, as DNA: TGTGCCAGCAGCAAAAGCCTCTCCGGGACTAGCGGGGGGGGAAGCAGGACAGATACGCAGTATTTT.

The chain is built from TRBV5-1 and TRBJ2-3; TRBD2 aligns across 7 bases. Losses at the gene ends were 2 bases for V and 2 bases for J; bases not matched to a gene: 8. The CDR3 extends over 16 amino acids. Germline lookup yields CDR1 SGHRS and CDR2 YFSETQ. For the CDR3, the DNA is TGCGCCAGCAGCTTATTGCGGGGGAGCACCACAGATACGCAGTATTTT. This sequence encodes CASSLLRGSTTDTQYF.

The V gene is TRBV29-1, the J gene TRBJ2-7, with D hard to call. The germline gives CDR1 SQVTM, CDR2 ANQGSEA. This CDR3 has 12 residues. V lost 5 bases and J 3 bases, leaving 11 bases between the germline ends. CDR3 sequence (DNA): TGCAGCGTTTCCCATTCCAGCTACGAGCAGTACTTC. Protein product: CSVSHSSYEQYF.

This clone was seen a handful of times. The chain employs TRBV30 and TRBJ2-5; D ambiguous. This CDR3 has 11 amino acids. The germline gives CDR1 GTSNPN, CDR2 SVGIG (reference sequence). The CDR3 loop reads CASTMRETQYF. DNA for the CDR3: TGTGCTTCGACCATGCGGGAGACCCAGTACTTC.

The rearrangement uses TRBV30 and TRBJ1-2, with D tentatively TRBD1 (5 bases). The V gene lost 2 bases and the J gene lost 5 bases, with 15 bases spanning the gap. Germline CDR1 GTSNPN, CDR2 SVGIG (reference sequence). The CDR3 contains 14 residues. In nucleotides, the CDR3 is TGTGCCTGGAGTTACACCTTATCAGGGTATGGCTACACCTTC. Translation: CAWSYTLSGYGYTF.

The V gene is TRBV2, the J gene TRBJ2-5, with D maybe TRBD2 (5 bases). The CDR3 is 15 amino acids. The germline V gene encodes CDR1 SNHLY and CDR2 FYNNEI. Trimming stripped 5 bases from V and 5 bases from J, with 18 bases between. DNA of the CDR3: TGTGCCAGCAGTCAGCCCTCAGGACTCGGCGAGACCCAGTACTTC. Protein sequence: CASSQPSGLGETQYF.

The V and J genes are TRBV5-1 and TRBJ1-4; 7 bases align to TRBD1. Germline loops: CDR1 SGHRS, CDR2 YFSETQ. The V gene end was trimmed by 4 bases and the J gene end by 0 bases; junction bases not matched to a gene: 6. This CDR3 has 16 residues. The CDR3 sequence is CASSPGTVATNEKLFF. The DNA of the CDR3 is TGCGCCAGCAGCCCAGGGACAGTTGCAACTAATGAAAAACTGTTTTTT.

The genes are TRBV4-2 and TRBJ2-7, with D maybe TRBD2 (5 bases). The germline V and J ends were trimmed by 0 bases and 1 base, with 10 bases remaining between them. This CDR3 is built from 15 residues. Germline CDR1 and CDR2: LGHNA and YNFKEQ. The CDR3 nucleotides are TGTGCCAGCAGCCAAGATAGCTGGACTTCCTACGAGCAGTACTTC. It translates to CASSQDSWTSYEQYF.

This clone was seen once. The chain carries TRBV6-1 and TRBJ1-4, with a possible D match to TRBD1 (5 bases). The germline V gene has CDR1 MNHNS and CDR2 SASEGT. This CDR3 region has 13 residues. The chain's CDR3 is CAGGTGSNEKLFF. CDR3 DNA: TGTGCGGGGGGGACGGGAAGTAATGAAAAACTGTTTTTT.